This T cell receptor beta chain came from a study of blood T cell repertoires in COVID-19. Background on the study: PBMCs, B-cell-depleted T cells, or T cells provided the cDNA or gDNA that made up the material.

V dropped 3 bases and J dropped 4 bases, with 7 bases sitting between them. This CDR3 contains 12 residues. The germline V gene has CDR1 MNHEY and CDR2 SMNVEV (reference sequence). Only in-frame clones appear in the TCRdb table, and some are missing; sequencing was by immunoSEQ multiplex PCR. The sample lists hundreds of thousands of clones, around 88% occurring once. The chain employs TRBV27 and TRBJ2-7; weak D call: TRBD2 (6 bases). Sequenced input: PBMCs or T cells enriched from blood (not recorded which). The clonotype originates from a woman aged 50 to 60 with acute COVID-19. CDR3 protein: CASSFGGYEQYF. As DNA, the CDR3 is TGTGCCAGCAGTTTCGGAGGGTACGAGCAGTACTTC.